Sequencing of this TCR beta chain was carried out in a study of T cell responses to AZD1222 COVID-19 vaccine. Study-wide results and limits: Distributed over spike, vaccine-associated CD4 TCRs predominated at 160-218 and 743-854.

Note on this clone: Its antigen is not identified.

Germline CDR1 is MDHEN and CDR2 is SYDVKM. V shed 5 bases and J shed 4 bases, with 14 bases lying between them. The CDR3 contains 15 residues. The data were produced by immunoSEQ multiplex PCR, yet TCRdb's version contains in-frame clones alone and is incomplete. Of over 100,000 clones detected, around 85% appear once; the ten largest clones hold roughly 2.6%. The J gene is TRBJ2-2, the V gene TRBV28; D is tentatively TRBD1 or TRBD2 (6 bases each). The clonotype comes from an adult in good health. The starting material was peripheral blood, obtained on day 0 of AZD1222 vaccination. The chain's CDR3 is CASSHRLGGTGELFF. The CDR3 nucleotides read TGTGCCAGCAGTCACCGACTAGGGGGCACCGGGGAGCTGTTTTTT.